The 11 T cell receptor beta chains given below trace back to one sample, sequenced in a study of early T cells in non-severe SARS-CoV-2 infection. TCRdb called the 5' RACE reads again in MiXCR, with one record for every CDR3 protein. Of roughly 100,000 distinct CDR3 sequences in the sample, around 13% were seen once. Sequencing used whole blood. These receptors were collected from an adult who was a healthcare worker with PCR-confirmed SARS-CoV-2 infection or an uninfected control (not recorded which).

This clonotype was observed a few times. The chain joins TRBV2 to TRBJ1-2, with no clear D. The V end lost 0 bases, the J end lost 4 bases, and 9 bases lay between the germline ends. The germline V gene encodes CDR1 SNHLY and CDR2 FYNNEI. The CDR3 runs 14 residues. CDR3 in DNA: TGTGCCAGCAGTGAAGCGCCGCAGGTCTATGGCTACACCTTC. Translating it yields CASSEAPQVYGYTF.

This clonotype was observed many times. V gene TRBV11-2 combines with J gene TRBJ2-2; 16 nucleotides agree with TRBD2. With V trimmed by 5 bases and J by 4 bases, 10 bases remained unmatched. Germline CDR1 SGHAT, CDR2 FQNNGV. The CDR3 has 19 residues. CDR3 DNA: TGTGCCAGCAGCGCTAGACGGGGACTAGCGGGAGGGCGCACCGGGGAGCTGTTTTTT. This sequence encodes CASSARRGLAGGRTGELFF.

This chain joins TRBV6-2 or TRBV6-3 and TRBJ1-1, with D tentatively TRBD1 (5 bases). V was shortened by 5 bases and J by 10 bases, with 11 bases between the two germline ends. The CDR3 spans 11 residues. The germline V gene has CDR1 MNHEY and CDR2 SVGEGT. The CDR3 DNA sequence: TGTGCCAGCAGTCTCAGGGACTTAGCTTTCTTT. Amino acids: CASSLRDLAFF.

This clonotype has at least ten counts. The chain carries TRBV9 and TRBJ2-1, with TRBD1 matching over 7 bases. V lost 0 bases and J lost 2; bases outside the gene matches: 2. The CDR3 loop spans 15 amino acids. Germline lookup yields CDR1 SGDLS and CDR2 YYNGEE. CDR3 sequence reads: CASSVGQGTYNEQFF. The CDR3 coding sequence is TGTGCCAGCAGCGTAGGACAGGGTACCTACAATGAGCAGTTCTTC.

This clonotype was recorded many times. The chain joins TRBV10-2 to TRBJ2-7; 13 positions match TRBD2. Trimming removed 4 bases from V and 5 bases from J; junction bases left unmatched: 14. This CDR3 is 18 amino acids long. Germline V gene lookup returns CDR1 WSHSY and CDR2 SAAADI. The CDR3 spells CASSAVRFLTSGRHEQYF. The CDR3 DNA reads as TGCGCCAGCAGTGCGGTTCGGTTTTTGACTAGCGGGAGGCACGAGCAGTACTTC.

This sequence joins TRBV28 and TRBJ2-4; weak D call: TRBD1 (6 bases). Trimming left V 4 bases short and J 8 bases short, with 15 bases between. Germline V gene lookup returns CDR1 MDHEN and CDR2 SYDVKM. There are 14 residues in the CDR3. The CDR3 loop is CASSSPGQVYIQYF. The CDR3 DNA reads TGTGCCAGCAGTTCCCCGGGACAAGTTTACATTCAGTACTTC.

The count of this clonotype is one. The rearrangement joins TRBV29-1 to TRBJ2-1; D call uncertain. Germline CDR1 and CDR2: SQVTM and ANQGSEA. The length of the CDR3 is 13 residues. The V end lost 4 bases, the J end lost 12 bases, and 19 bases lay between the germline ends. CDR3 DNA: TGCAGCGTTGGAGCCAGGACGAGCGAACGGCAGTTCTTC. This gives the protein CSVGARTSERQFF.

The chain is built from TRBV4-1 and TRBJ2-3; D is unresolved. This CDR3 spans 12 amino acids. Germline V CDR1 and CDR2: MGHRA, YSYEKL. V shed 1 base and J shed 5 bases, with 4 bases lying between them. The CDR3 here is CASSQGLDTQYF. CDR3 sequence (DNA): TGCGCCAGCAGCCAAGGACTAGATACGCAGTATTTT.

This clonotype showed up many times. The CDR3 coding sequence is TGCAGTGCTAGATGGGAGTACAATGAGCAGTTCTTC. Translation: CSARWEYNEQFF. This chain connects TRBV20-1 to TRBJ2-1; possible D gene TRBD2, 5 bases. Germline lookup yields CDR1 DFQATT and CDR2 SNEGSKA (reference sequence). The CDR3 contains 12 residues. V lost 2 bases to trimming and J lost 4 bases, with 6 bases between them.

This clonotype has at least ten counts. The chain couples TRBV9 to TRBJ2-7; 8 bases are a match to TRBD1. J was trimmed by 1 base and V by 0 bases; bases with no gene match: 6. The CDR3 runs to 16 residues. CDR1 is SGDLS, CDR2 YYNGEE, per germline. CDR3: CASSVAGDRSSYEQYF. CDR3 nucleotides: TGTGCCAGCAGCGTAGCCGGGGACAGGTCTTCCTACGAGCAGTACTTC.

In its sample, this clonotype was seen a few times. This sequence joins TRBV3-1 and TRBJ1-1; a weak D match, TRBD1 (5 bases). The CDR3 covers 14 residues. Between the trimmed V and J ends, which lost 4 bases and 3 bases, there was a span of 12 bases. The germline V gene has CDR1 LGHDT and CDR2 YNNKEL (reference sequence). The CDR3 loop reads CASSPSQGYTEAFF. The CDR3 coding sequence is TGTGCCAGCAGCCCTTCGCAGGGCTACACTGAAGCTTTCTTT.